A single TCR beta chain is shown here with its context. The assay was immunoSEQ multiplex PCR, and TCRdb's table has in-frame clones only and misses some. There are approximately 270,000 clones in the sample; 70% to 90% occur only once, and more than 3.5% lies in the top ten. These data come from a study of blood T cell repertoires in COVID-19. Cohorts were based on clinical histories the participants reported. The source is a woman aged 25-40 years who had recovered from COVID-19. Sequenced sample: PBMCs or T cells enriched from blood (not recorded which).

CDR3 amino acids: CASSLLGRQGEKGQYF. CDR3 nucleotides: TGTGCCAGCAGCTTGCTGGGGAGACAGGGGGAAAAGGGGCAGTACTTC. The J gene is TRBJ2-7, the V gene TRBV5-6; 9 bases match TRBD1. The CDR3 spans 16 residues. Losses at the gene ends were 1 base for V and 9 bases for J; bases not matched to a gene: 14. In germline, CDR1 is SGHDT, CDR2 YYEEEE. The full variable domain, completed using reference TRBV5-6 and TRBJ2-7, is DAGVTQSPTHLIKTRGQQVTLRCSPKSGHDTVSWYQQALGQGPQFIFQYYEEEERQRGNFPDRFSGHQFPNYSSELNVNALLLGDSALYLCASSLLGRQGEKGQYFGPGTRLTVT.